The rows below give T cell receptor beta chains drawn from one sample of a study of identical twins. TCRdb used MiXCR to reprocess the 5' RACE reads, holding one entry per CDR3 protein. The sample lists hundreds of thousands of distinct CDR3 sequences; around an eighth were seen once. Another study also made use of these data, one on yellow fever vaccine responses in identical twins.

Sequencing was performed on PBMCs. The origin of the receptors is a woman aged 18 to 35 in good health. Each CDR3 is given with its conserved first and last residue. The D gene is left open where the match is weak. Part of the rows lack a size; the others show once, few, many or a class for expanded clones.

TRBJ2-1 - many TRBV19 CASSIAGTYNEQFF TGTGCCAGTAGTATTGCGGGGACCTACAATGAGCAGTTCTTC
TRBJ1-2 TRBD1 many TRBV5-1 CASSSGQATNYGYTF TGCGCCAGCAGCTCCGGACAGGCCACTAACTATGGCTACACCTTC
TRBJ2-3 - few TRBV20-1 CSASSGEDTDTQYF TGCAGTGCTAGTTCGGGGGAGGACACAGATACGCAGTATTTT
TRBJ2-1 - few TRBV12-3/TRBV12-4 CASTYGLALYNEQFF TGTGCCAGCACCTACGGTCTCGCTCTTTACAATGAGCAGTTCTTC
TRBJ2-3 TRBD2 - TRBV7-9 CASRSLAGETDTQYF TGTGCCAGCAGGAGCCTAGCGGGAGAAACAGATACGCAGTATTTT
TRBJ2-3 - few TRBV20-1 CSANIAKVTDTQYF TGCAGTGCTAATATAGCTAAAGTTACAGATACGCAGTATTTT
TRBJ2-2 - few TRBV2 CASSEARVETNTGELFF TGTGCCAGCAGTGAAGCACGAGTAGAAACGAACACCGGGGAGCTGTTTTTT
TRBJ2-5 TRBD2 - TRBV4-1 CASSPVGLEETQYF TGCGCCAGCAGCCCAGTAGGACTAGAGGAGACCCAGTACTTC
TRBJ2-2 - - TRBV24-1 CATSDLGHRSAGELFF TGTGCCACCAGTGACCTGGGCCATAGAAGCGCCGGGGAGCTGTTTTTT
TRBJ2-3 TRBD2 - TRBV28 CASSFMRGLAGRTDTQYF TGTGCCAGCAGTTTCATGCGGGGACTAGCGGGAAGAACAGATACGCAGTATTTT
TRBJ1-6 - few TRBV5-4 CASKNRGWGDSPLHF TGTGCCAGCAAGAACCGAGGGTGGGGTGATTCACCCCTCCACTTT
TRBJ2-2 - - TRBV28 CASRSTLLTTGELFF TGTGCCAGCAGGTCGACTCTACTTACCACCGGGGAGCTGTTTTTT
TRBJ1-1 - few TRBV19 CASSIWGSEAFF TGTGCCAGTAGTATCTGGGGCTCTGAAGCTTTCTTT
TRBJ1-1 - - TRBV6-5 CASSYTARVTEAFF TGTGCCAGCAGTTACACGGCGCGGGTGACTGAAGCTTTCTTT
TRBJ2-6 TRBD2 - TRBV24-1 CATSDSGGSGANVLTF TGTGCCACCAGTGATTCGGGGGGCTCTGGGGCCAACGTCCTGACTTTC